A selection of T cell receptor beta chains follows, all from one sample in a study of cytomegalovirus exposure and HLA in healthy donors. Measured with immunoSEQ multiplex PCR; TCRdb has only the in-frame clones, and not every one. The sample has fewer than 150,000 clones, about 85% seen once. What was sequenced was PBMCs. The receptors here all came from a woman aged 25 to 39 in good health and CMV-seropositive. CDR3s include the opening cysteine and the closing phenylalanine or tryptophan. The D gene is left open where the match is weak. Part of the rows lack a size; the others show once, few, many or a class for expanded clones.

CDR3nt	CDR3aa	d_gene	abundance	v_gene	j_gene
TGTGCCAGCAGTGGGACTGGTGGCTACACCTTC	CASSGTGGYTF	.	once	TRBV6-4	TRBJ1-2
TGCGCCAGCAGCCCGCCCGTGAGCAGCGGGAGGGCCTCAGGGGCCTACAATGAGCAGTTCTTC	CASSPPVSSGRASGAYNEQFF	TRBD2	.	TRBV4-1	TRBJ2-1
TGTGCTAGCAGCTTATCATATCAGCCCCAGCATTTT	CASSLSYQPQHF	.	.	TRBV7-7	TRBJ1-5
TGTGCCAGCAGCTTAAGCGGGAATGGCGAGCAGTACTTC	CASSLSGNGEQYF	TRBD2	.	TRBV5-4	TRBJ2-7
TGTGCCAGCAGTTGGGCAGGGGACGCCTACGAGCAGTACTTC	CASSWAGDAYEQYF	.	.	TRBV27	TRBJ2-7
TGTGCCAGCATGGACAGGGGGCAAAATGAGCAGTTCTTC	CASMDRGQNEQFF	TRBD1	.	TRBV28	TRBJ2-1
TGTGCCAGCAGGAAGGACCCGAGGGACGAGCAGTACTTC	CASRKDPRDEQYF	.	.	TRBV2	TRBJ2-7
TGTGCCAGCAGCTCCCCCCAGGGACAGAACACTGAAGCTTTCTTT	CASSSPQGQNTEAFF	.	.	TRBV28	TRBJ1-1
TGTGCCAGCAGTTCGACAGCATATAGCAATCAGCCCCAGCATTTT	CASSSTAYSNQPQHF	.	.	TRBV2	TRBJ1-5
TGTGCCAGCAGCGTCGGGGGGACTGAAGCTTTCTTT	CASSVGGTEAFF	.	.	TRBV7-3	TRBJ1-1
TGTGCCAGCAGCATTTGGACAGGGGGGGGATATGGCTACACCTTC	CASSIWTGGGYGYTF	TRBD1	.	TRBV7-2	TRBJ1-2
TGTGCCTGGAGTGTACTGGATCAGCCCCAGCATTTT	CAWSVLDQPQHF	.	.	TRBV30	TRBJ1-5
TGTGCCACCTCCCTTAGCTCTGGAAACACCATATATTTT	CATSLSSGNTIYF	.	once	TRBV6-6	TRBJ1-3
TGTGCCAGCAGAAATAGAGGAAAACTGTTTTTT	CASRNRGKLFF	.	.	TRBV21-1	TRBJ1-4
TGTGCCAGCAGTTTGACAGACCAAGCTTTCTTT	CASSLTDQAFF	.	.	TRBV6-6	TRBJ1-1